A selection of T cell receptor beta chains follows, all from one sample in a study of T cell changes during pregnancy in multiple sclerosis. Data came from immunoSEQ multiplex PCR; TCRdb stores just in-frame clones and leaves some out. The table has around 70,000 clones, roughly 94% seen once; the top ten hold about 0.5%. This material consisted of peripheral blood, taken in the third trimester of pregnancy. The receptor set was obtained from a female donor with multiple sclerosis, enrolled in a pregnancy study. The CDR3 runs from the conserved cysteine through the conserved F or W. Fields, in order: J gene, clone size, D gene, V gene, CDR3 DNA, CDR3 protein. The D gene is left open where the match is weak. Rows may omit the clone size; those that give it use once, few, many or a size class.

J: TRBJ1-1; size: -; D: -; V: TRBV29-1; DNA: TGCAGCGTGCGCCAGGGAAGAAAATGGACTGAAGCTTTCTTT; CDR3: CSVRQGRKWTEAFF
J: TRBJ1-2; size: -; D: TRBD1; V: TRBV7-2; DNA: TGTGCCAGCAGCACCACAGGGGCGGACTATGGCTACACCTTC; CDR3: CASSTTGADYGYTF
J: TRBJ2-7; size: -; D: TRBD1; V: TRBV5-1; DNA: TGCGCCAGCAGCTTCACCGGGACAGTCTACGAGCAGTACTTC; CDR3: CASSFTGTVYEQYF
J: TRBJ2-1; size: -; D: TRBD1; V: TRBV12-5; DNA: TGTGCTACGATCAGGGACAGACCCTACAATGAGCAGTTCTTC; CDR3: CATIRDRPYNEQFF
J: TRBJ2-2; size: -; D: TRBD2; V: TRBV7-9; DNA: TGTGCCAGCAGCCGACTAGCGGGGGGTAACACCGGGGAGCTGTTTTTT; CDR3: CASSRLAGGNTGELFF
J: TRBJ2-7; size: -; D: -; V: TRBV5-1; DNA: TGCGCCAGCAGCTTGAGCCCACTGACAGTCGAGCAGTACTTC; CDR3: CASSLSPLTVEQYF
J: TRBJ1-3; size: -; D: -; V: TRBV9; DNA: TGTGCCAGCAGCCCTCGGGGTGGAAACACCATATATTTT; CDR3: CASSPRGGNTIYF
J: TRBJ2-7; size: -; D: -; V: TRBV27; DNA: TGTGCCAGCAGCCTGGTTGCCGGGGGGCGGTACGAGCAGTACTTC; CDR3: CASSLVAGGRYEQYF
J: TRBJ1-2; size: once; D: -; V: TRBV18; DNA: TGTGCCAGCTCACTAGATGGGCCCCAATCCGCGGGAGGCTACACCTTC; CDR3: CASSLDGPQSAGGYTF
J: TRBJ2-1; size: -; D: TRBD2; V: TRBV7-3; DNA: TGTGCCAGCAGCTTACGGCGCGCGGGGGGGAGGAATGAGCAGTTCTTC; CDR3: CASSLRRAGGRNEQFF
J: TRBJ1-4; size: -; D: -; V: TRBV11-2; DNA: TGTGCCAGCAGCCTATCTCGAGTTCCCCCAAATGAAAAACTGTTTTTT; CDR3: CASSLSRVPPNEKLFF
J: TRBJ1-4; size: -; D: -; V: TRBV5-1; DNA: TGCGCCAGCAGCCTGACCGGAGCGACTAATGAAAAACTGTTTTTT; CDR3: CASSLTGATNEKLFF
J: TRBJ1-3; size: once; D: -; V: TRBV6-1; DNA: TGTGCCAGCAGTGAAAGGAGCTGGGGGGACTCTGGAAACACCATATATTTT; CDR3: CASSERSWGDSGNTIYF
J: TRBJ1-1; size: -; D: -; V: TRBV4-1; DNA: TGCGCCAGCAGCCTGGGACTTTCCTGGAACACTGAAGCTTTCTTT; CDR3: CASSLGLSWNTEAFF
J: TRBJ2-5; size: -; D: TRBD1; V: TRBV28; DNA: TGTGCCAGCAGCCTAGGGACAGGGGTCAAAGAGACCCAGTACTTC; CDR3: CASSLGTGVKETQYF
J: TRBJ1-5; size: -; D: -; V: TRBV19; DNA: TGTGCCAGTAGTATAGTAGGGACAAATCAGCCCCAGCATTTT; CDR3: CASSIVGTNQPQHF
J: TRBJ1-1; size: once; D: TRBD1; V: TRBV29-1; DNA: TGCAGCGTTGGGGACTCGGACAGGGTGGTTTTCTTT; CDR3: CSVGDSDRVVFF